The T cell receptor (beta chain) under discussion was sequenced for a study of T cell responses to AZD1222 COVID-19 vaccine. As for the study in general: Second doses were pooled across both intervals (about 4 or about 12 weeks).

Germline CDR1 reads SGHTA; CDR2 reads FQGTGA. This CDR3 is 16 amino acids long. V shed 5 bases and J shed 3 bases, with 16 bases lying between them. About this clone itself: Its specificity is not known.

Regarding the study as a whole: White British people made up most donors, females outnumbered males, and clonal diversity was possibly underestimated. Vaccine-related CD4 TCRs covered spike, predominating at 160-218 and 743-854.

Profiling relied on immunoSEQ multiplex PCR, and the TCRdb table lists in-frame clones only, not all of them. This table has a few hundred thousand clones, 85% to 95% appearing once. The sequenced sample was peripheral blood, obtained on day 0 of AZD1222 vaccination. The V gene is TRBV7-3, the J gene TRBJ2-2; D not resolved. The origin of this receptor is an adult in good health. The CDR3 DNA sequence: TGTGCCAGCAGCCCCCAGCGAACTTGGGACACCGGGGAGCTGTTTTTT. Translating gives CASSPQRTWDTGELFF.